This TCR beta chain was recorded in a study of CD8 T cells in ankylosing spondylitis. Study observations and caveats: Within ankylosing spondylitis blood, a TCR beta motif made up of roughly eight highly homologous variants appeared to be characteristic. Reportedly, significant enrichment of disease-linked clones occurred in matched ankylosing spondylitis synovial fluid.

For this clonotype: Its antigen is not known.

TCR beta libraries were made by quantitative 5'-RACE with molecular barcodes. TCRdb called the 5' RACE reads again in MiXCR, with one record for every CDR3 protein. The data show about 800,000 distinct CDR3 sequences, with approximately 10% seen just once and about 0.5% held by the top ten. The CDR3 contains 13 residues. The germline CDR1 and CDR2 sequences are MGHDK and SYGVNS. Trimming pared 3 bases from V and 3 bases from J, leaving 8 bases between. The source of this sequence is a male donor with ankylosing spondylitis. The V gene is TRBV25-1, the J gene TRBJ1-1; no clear D gene. Sequenced material: blood, either unsorted or a sorted T cell fraction (not recorded which). The CDR3 protein is CASSDRWYTEAFF. DNA of the CDR3: TGTGCCAGCAGTGACAGGTGGTACACTGAAGCTTTCTTT.